Sequencing of this T cell receptor beta chain was carried out in a study of T cells in Graves' hyperthyroidism and ophthalmopathy. This clonotype was seen many times. Its antigen is not identified. V was cut by 3 bases and J by 1 base, with 11 bases left in between. Germline CDR1 is KGHDR and CDR2 is SFDVKD. This CDR3 is 16 amino acids long. Study observations and caveats: Ophthalmopathy and stable hyperthyroidism were told apart by a 13 V-J model.

Amplified regions were TCR beta CDR3 sequences from RNA transcripts. The primer set for the first-round RT-PCR of the TCR CDR3 was HTBI. In TCRdb, the multiplex PCR reads were re-called with MiXCR into one record per CDR3 protein. The sample holds 400,000 to 500,000 distinct CDR3 sequences; about an eighth are singletons and the top ten take 4% to 6.5%. The clonotype originates from a woman in her late teens or twenties with Graves' hyperthyroidism. The chain recombines TRBV24-1 with TRBJ2-2; D may match TRBD1 or TRBD2 (5 bases each). Sequencing used blood. The CDR3 DNA is TGTGCCACCAGTGATCCAGGGAGAGGGAACACCGGGGAGCTGTTTTTT. This translates into CATSDPGRGNTGELFF.